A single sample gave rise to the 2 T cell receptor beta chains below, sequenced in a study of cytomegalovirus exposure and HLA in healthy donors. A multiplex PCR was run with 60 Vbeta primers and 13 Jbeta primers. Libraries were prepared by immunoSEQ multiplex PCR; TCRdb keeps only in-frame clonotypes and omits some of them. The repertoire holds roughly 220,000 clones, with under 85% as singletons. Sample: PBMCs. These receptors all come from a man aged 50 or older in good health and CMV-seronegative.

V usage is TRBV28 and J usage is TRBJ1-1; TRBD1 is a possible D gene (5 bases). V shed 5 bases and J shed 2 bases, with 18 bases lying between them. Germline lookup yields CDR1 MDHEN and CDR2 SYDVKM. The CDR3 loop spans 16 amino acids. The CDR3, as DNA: TGTGCCAGCAGTCCTCCGGGGGGTAGGGTTAACACTGAAGCTTTCTTT. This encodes CASSPPGGRVNTEAFF.

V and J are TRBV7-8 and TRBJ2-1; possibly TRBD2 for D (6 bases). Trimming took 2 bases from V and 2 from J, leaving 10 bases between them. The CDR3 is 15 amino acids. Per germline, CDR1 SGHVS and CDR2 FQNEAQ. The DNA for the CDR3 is TGTGCCAGCAGCTTAATATTAGCGGCCTACAATGAGCAGTTCTTC. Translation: CASSLILAAYNEQFF.